This T cell receptor (beta chain) was sequenced during a study of CD8 T cells in Susac syndrome. The CDR3 is made up of 16 amino acids. Germline-derived CDR1 and CDR2 are SEHNR and FQNEAQ (reference sequence). V shed 5 bases and J 5 bases; nucleotides not matched to a gene: 5. An amount of RNA that ranged from roughly 0.45 to 1 ug was reverse transcribed with random hexamers. TCRdb redid the calling of the immunoSEQ multiplex PCR reads with MiXCR, one entry per CDR3 protein. The sample consists of approximately 220,000 distinct CDR3 sequences, 80% to 95% of them appearing once. This receptor was obtained from a human donor with multiple sclerosis. Sequenced sample: CD8+ T cells from PBMCs. The chain links TRBV7-9 to TRBJ2-1; 14 bases line up with TRBD2. CDR3 region: CASSPTSGGAHNEQFF. CDR3 DNA sequence: TGTGCCAGCAGCCCGACTAGCGGGGGGGCCCACAATGAGCAGTTCTTC.